A selection of T cell receptor beta chains follows, all from one sample in a study of T cell responses to AZD1222 COVID-19 vaccine. Profiling relied on immunoSEQ multiplex PCR, and the TCRdb table lists in-frame clones only, not all of them. The sample lists under 150,000 clones, over 85% seen once, with around 1.1% in the top ten. Here the sequenced sample was peripheral blood, taken 28 days after the second AZD1222 dose. The source is an adult who received the AZD1222 COVID-19 vaccine. Each CDR3 is given with its conserved first and last residue. A D gene is named only where the DNA matches it firmly. Not every row has a clone size; where given, it reads once, few, many or a size class.

d_call j_call clone_size v_call cdr3_nt cdr3_aa
TRBD1 TRBJ1-1 NA TRBV7-3 TGTGCCAGCAGTCAGGACGGACAGGGGAACACTGAAGCTTTCTTT CASSQDGQGNTEAFF
TRBD2 TRBJ2-2 NA TRBV27 TGTGCCAGCAGTGGATGGGGACTAGCGGGAGAGAACACCGGGGAGCTGTTTTTT CASSGWGLAGENTGELFF
NA TRBJ1-2 NA TRBV27 TGTGCCAGCAGTTTACATCCGGCGGGTGGCTACACCTTC CASSLHPAGGYTF
NA TRBJ2-7 NA TRBV14 TGTGCCAGACATAGGGTCGTGGAGCAGTACTTC CARHRVVEQYF
TRBD1 TRBJ1-2 NA TRBV9 TGTGCCAGCAGCGCCCCAGGGGGCACTAACTATGGCTACACCTTC CASSAPGGTNYGYTF
NA TRBJ2-1 NA TRBV27 TGTGCCAGCAGTTCCCGAGGGACCGACTCTTACAATGAGCAGTTCTTC CASSSRGTDSYNEQFF
NA TRBJ2-1 NA TRBV7-2 TGTGCCAGCAGCTTAGAACGGACCTCTCAGTTCTTC CASSLERTSQFF
NA TRBJ2-5 NA TRBV7-8 TGTGCCAGCCCCGAGGCCGGCGGAGAGACCCAGTACTTC CASPEAGGETQYF
TRBD2 TRBJ2-2 NA TRBV25-1 TGTGCCAGCAGTGAGGAACTAGCGGGAGACCACGGGGAGCTGTTTTTT CASSEELAGDHGELFF
TRBD1 TRBJ2-1 NA TRBV3-1/TRBV3-2 TGTGCCAGCAGCCAAGGGACAGGGCCCTACAATGAGCAGTTCTTC CASSQGTGPYNEQFF
TRBD1 TRBJ2-1 NA TRBV19 TGTGCCAGTAGAACCAGGACAGGGGGATACAATGAGCAGTTCTTC CASRTRTGGYNEQFF
TRBD2 TRBJ2-7 NA TRBV28 TGTGCCAGCAGCAGACCGGGACTAGCGGACGAGCAGTACTTC CASSRPGLADEQYF
TRBD1 TRBJ2-5 NA TRBV5-1 TGCGCCAGCAGCACAGGGGGGCCCCAAGAGACCCAGTACTTC CASSTGGPQETQYF
NA TRBJ2-2 NA TRBV12-3/TRBV12-4 TGTGCCAACATGGTAGCGGACACCGGGGAGCTGTTTTTT CANMVADTGELFF
NA TRBJ2-7 NA TRBV13 TGTGCCAGCAGCCAATTGTTTGGAAGGGGGCAGTACTTC CASSQLFGRGQYF
NA TRBJ2-3 NA TRBV6-4 TGTGCCAGCAGACTTATCGGACTATCCTTCACAGATACGCAGTATTTT CASRLIGLSFTDTQYF
NA TRBJ1-3 NA TRBV4-1 TGCGCCAGCAGCCAAGATAGGGGGGCCCTAGGAGGAAACACCATATATTTT CASSQDRGALGGNTIYF
TRBD1 TRBJ1-4 NA TRBV5-1 TGCGCCAGCAGCGTAATTGGGACAGGGGGCGAAAAACTGTTTTTT CASSVIGTGGEKLFF
TRBD1 TRBJ1-2 NA TRBV7-9 TGTGCCAGCAGCTTAGACAGGGGGACCTATGGCTACACCTTC CASSLDRGTYGYTF
TRBD1 TRBJ2-3 NA TRBV14 TGTGCCAGCAGCCAACGTTGGAACAGGGGAACAGATACGCAGTATTTT CASSQRWNRGTDTQYF
TRBD2 TRBJ2-7 few TRBV4-2 TGTGCCAGCAGCCAAGAGAGTCTAGCGGGAGGACCGGGCGAGCAGTACTTC CASSQESLAGGPGEQYF